The clone carrying this TCR beta chain occurred a few times. No antigen is known for it. The data are from a study of post-analysis software for immune sequencing data. Study results and limitations: Patients carried five TRBV segments more frequently than controls did, and TRBV5-6, TRBV5-1 and TRBV20-1 were among them.

cDNA libraries of TCR beta carried unique molecular identifiers. TCRdb re-called the PCR reads with MiXCR, one entry per CDR3 protein. Of 800,000 to 950,000 distinct CDR3 sequences in the sample, around 50% were seen once. J was trimmed by 7 bases and V by 3 bases; bases with no gene match: 7. Germline V CDR1 and CDR2: DFQATT, SNEGSKA (reference sequence). The CDR3 runs 13 residues. The chain recombines TRBV20-1 with TRBJ2-3, with 7 bases lining up with TRBD2. The sequence came from a girl aged 10 to 17 with multiple sclerosis. What was sequenced was blood. The CDR3 sequence: CSASRSGMNTQYF. The CDR3 DNA reads as TGCAGTGCTAGTCGGAGCGGGATGAATACGCAGTATTTT.